The 31 T cell receptor beta chains below were found in one sample sequenced in a study of human T cells and chemical hapten exposure. Time point indicated: patch test 2, 6 weeks after DPC sensitization. The treatment here: therapeutic diphenylcyclopropenone sensitization with weekly scalp DPC. MiXCR, applied by TCRdb to the RACE reads, yields one record per CDR3 protein. Among 80,000 to 95,000 distinct CDR3 sequences listed, 11% were seen once. Sequenced material: whole blood, taken in connection with sensitization to the hapten diphenylcyclopropenone (DPC). These receptor sequences come from a middle-aged man with alopecia areata. Some clones in this sample may be carry-over from other donors' samples.

This sequence joins TRBV28 and TRBJ2-7, with a possible D match to TRBD2 (7 bases). CDR3 length: 15 residues. Trimming removed 7 bases at V and 3 bases at J, with 19 bases between. Germline CDR1 is MDHEN and CDR2 is SYDVKM. The CDR3 DNA sequence: TGTGCCAGCACCCCGGGCGGGGGCAGGGACTACGAGCAGTACTTC. Its protein product is CASTPGGGRDYEQYF.

The rearrangement links TRBV12-3 or TRBV12-4 to TRBJ2-1; 11 bases fit TRBD2. CDR3 length equals 15 residues. V trimming: 6 bases; J trimming: 3 bases; junction bases outside the gene matches: 4. The CDR3 DNA is TGTGCCAGCAGCCTGACTAGCGGGAACTACAATGAGCAGTTCTTC. Its protein product is CASSLTSGNYNEQFF.

This clonotype was recorded a few times. The chain carries TRBV14 and TRBJ2-7, with a weak D call TRBD2 (6 bases). This CDR3 has 15 residues. Germline V gives CDR1 SGHDN, CDR2 FVKESK. The V end lost 0 bases, the J end lost 5 bases, and 14 bases lay between the germline ends. The CDR3 loop is CASSQDRRGKNEQYV. CDR3 DNA sequence: TGTGCCAGCAGCCAAGATCGGCGGGGAAAGAACGAGCAGTACGTC.

This clonotype was detected only a few times. The chain combines TRBV7-9 with TRBJ2-7; D gene ambiguous. Germline CDR1 SEHNR, CDR2 FQNEAQ (reference sequence). The CDR3 sequence is 13 residues long. The V gene lost 5 bases and the J gene lost 4 bases, with 12 bases spanning the gap. The CDR3 DNA reads TGTGCCAGCAGCCCAGACATGGGGTACGAGCAGTACGTC. Amino acids: CASSPDMGYEQYV.

This clonotype was found many times. V gene TRBV29-1 combines with J gene TRBJ1-2; no definite D call. The germline V gene encodes CDR1 SQVTM and CDR2 ANQGSEA. The CDR3 is 14 amino acids. V was trimmed by 0 bases and J by 2 bases, leaving 10 bases between them. The CDR3 DNA reads TGCAGCGTTGAAGATGTACAGTTGAACTATGGCTACACCTTC. Protein: CSVEDVQLNYGYTF.

This rearrangement joins TRBV29-1 to TRBJ2-3; no firm D call. Germline values: CDR1 SQVTM, CDR2 ANQGSEA. Between the trimmed V and J ends, which lost 8 bases and 0 bases, there was a span of 18 bases. CDR3 length equals 15 residues. Here the CDR3 DNA reads TGCAGCATCCGAGGTGGGCAGACTAGCACAGATACGCAGTATTTT. Translating gives CSIRGGQTSTDTQYF.

In its sample, this clonotype was seen a few times. The chain recombines TRBV2 with TRBJ1-1, with D possibly TRBD1 on 5 matching bases. Per the germline V gene, CDR1 is SNHLY and CDR2 is FYNNEI. The CDR3 is 12 amino acids. In DNA, the CDR3 is TGTGGTTTGAGACCCGGGGGCACTGAAGCTTTCTTT. This translates into CGLRPGGTEAFF.

This clonotype was seen a few times. The CDR3: CSAAQLAGGPDEQFF. In DNA form, the CDR3 reads TGCAGTGCCGCTCAACTAGCGGGAGGGCCCGATGAGCAGTTCTTC. The genes are TRBV20-1 and TRBJ2-1, with 13 bases identical to TRBD2. Germline V lookup: CDR1 DFQATT, CDR2 SNEGSKA (reference sequence). J lost 8 bases, V lost 6 bases, and 10 bases had no gene match. CDR3 length equals 15 residues.

The rearrangement links TRBV5-5 to TRBJ2-5, with D hard to call. V was pared by 0 bases and J by 3 bases, with 6 bases between. The germline V gene has CDR1 SGHKS and CDR2 YYEKEE (reference sequence). This CDR3 region has 13 residues. DNA for the CDR3: TGTGCCAGCAGCTTGGACATCAAAGAGACCCAGTACTTC. It codes for CASSLDIKETQYF.

The rearrangement uses TRBV5-1 and TRBJ2-3; 10 bases agree with TRBD2. The CDR3 runs to 15 residues. Germline V lookup: CDR1 SGHRS, CDR2 YFSETQ. With V trimmed by 10 bases and J by 5 bases, 13 bases remained unmatched. This CDR3 is CAGNQAGGPVDTQYF. DNA of the CDR3: TGCGCCGGCAACCAAGCGGGAGGGCCGGTAGATACGCAGTATTTT.

This chain joins TRBV24-1 and TRBJ2-3, with a tentative D call TRBD1 (6 bases). Germline CDR1 reads KGHDR; CDR2 reads SFDVKD. The CDR3 is 16 amino acids. V lost 0 bases, J lost 6 bases, and 15 bases lay in between. In DNA form, the CDR3 reads TGTGCCACCAGTGATTTGTACGGCAGGGACACGGATACGCAGTATTTT. It translates to CATSDLYGRDTDTQYF.

Turning to this clonotype: Its ends do not fully match the called genes, so a read error is possible. V is TRBV3-1 and J is TRBJ2-3; 10 bases are shared with TRBD2. The length of the CDR3 is 16 residues. CDR1 is LGHDT and CDR2 is YNNKEL in the germline V gene (reference sequence). CDR3 DNA: TGTGTCAGCAGCCAAGTCCTAGCGGGAGAAACAGATACGCAGTATTTT. Translated, it gives CVSSQVLAGETDTQYF.

This clonotype was seen more than once but under ten times. J is TRBJ2-7 and V is TRBV6-5, with D tentatively TRBD2 (5 bases). Per the germline V gene, CDR1 is MNHEY and CDR2 is SVGAGI. Trimming stripped 3 bases from V and 3 bases from J, with 15 bases between. The CDR3 spans 15 residues. The CDR3 reads CASSYESGVGYEQYF. As DNA, the CDR3 is TGTGCCAGCAGTTATGAGAGCGGAGTGGGCTACGAGCAGTACTTC.

In its sample, this clonotype was seen many times. The rearrangement links TRBV27 to TRBJ1-3, with D unclear. Germline V gene data show CDR1 as MNHEY and CDR2 as SMNVEV (reference sequence). The CDR3 extends over 15 amino acids. V was clipped by 2 bases and J by 3 bases, with 11 bases between them. DNA for the CDR3: TGTGCCAGCAGTTTAAGGGAGGGAGGTGGAAACACCATATATTTT. It specifies CASSLREGGGNTIYF.

The table lists this clonotype with a few counts. The chain couples TRBV12-3 or TRBV12-4 to TRBJ2-5; D perhaps matches TRBD1 (6 bases). The ends were cut back, 5 bases at V and 1 base at J, with 11 bases in the middle. CDR3 size: 14 residues. The CDR3 region is CASSTRQAQETQYF. CDR3 DNA sequence: TGTGCCAGCAGTACCCGACAGGCCCAAGAGACCCAGTACTTC.

The chain couples TRBV15 to TRBJ1-6, with TRBD1 identical over 7 bases. CDR3 length: 15 amino acids. CDR1 and CDR2 (germline): LNHNV, YYDKDF (reference sequence). Trimming cost V 7 bases and J 4 bases; bases outside gene matches: 7. In DNA, the CDR3 is TGTGCCACCAAACCCGACAGGGCATATAATTCACCCCTCCACTTT. This translates into CATKPDRAYNSPLHF.

This clonotype was counted between two and nine times. This chain links TRBV28 with TRBJ2-3, with unresolved D. V lost 4 bases and J lost 3, with 8 bases in between. CDR3 length: 13 amino acids. Germline lookup yields CDR1 MDHEN and CDR2 SYDVKM. The CDR3 coding sequence is TGTGCCAGCAGTTGGGTACTGACAGATACGCAGTATTTT. This encodes CASSWVLTDTQYF.

This clonotype occurred a few times. The rearrangement links TRBV27 to TRBJ1-5; D is undetermined. With 7 bases removed from V and 8 bases from J, the gap between germline ends came to 6 bases. This CDR3 has 10 amino acids. Germline V lookup: CDR1 MNHEY, CDR2 SMNVEV (reference sequence). The CDR3 nucleotides read TGTGCCAGCAATAAGGAGCCCCAGCATTTT. This sequence encodes CASNKEPQHF.

The rearrangement uses TRBV7-2 and TRBJ2-3, with TRBD2 matching over 7 bases. V lost 2 bases to trimming and J lost 5 bases; unmatched junction nucleotides: 16. The CDR3 loop spans 18 amino acids. Germline loops: CDR1 SGHTA, CDR2 FQGNSA. CDR3 nucleotides: TGTGCCAGCAGCTTAAGGTTATCCGAGACTAGCTCGATAGATACGCAGTATTTT. It codes for CASSLRLSETSSIDTQYF.

This clonotype was seen at least ten times. This chain connects TRBV5-4 to TRBJ2-7, with D maybe TRBD2 (5 bases). V dropped 0 bases and J dropped 2 bases, with 12 bases sitting between them. Germline-derived CDR1 and CDR2 are SGHNT and YYREEE (reference sequence). This CDR3 is 15 amino acids long. CDR3 DNA sequence: TGTGCCAGCAGCTTGGCCAAAAATAGCGCCTACGAGCAGTACTTC. Translating gives CASSLAKNSAYEQYF.

Only a few counts were recorded for this clonotype. The rearrangement uses TRBV24-1 and TRBJ2-3; D ambiguous. Germline-derived CDR1 and CDR2 are KGHDR and SFDVKD. V shed 9 bases and J shed 2 bases, with 8 bases lying between them. The CDR3 length is 12 residues. The CDR3 reads CATSQDTDTQYF. The CDR3 nucleotides read TGTGCCACCTCGCAGGACACAGATACGCAGTATTTT.

The CDR3 region is CATSSERGPGSPLHF. CDR3 nucleotides: TGTGCCACCAGCAGCGAGCGGGGGCCAGGTTCACCCCTCCACTTT. This chain connects TRBV15 to TRBJ1-6; tentative D call: TRBD1 (6 bases). Germline loops: CDR1 LNHNV, CDR2 YYDKDF (reference sequence). The CDR3 has 15 amino acids. V was clipped by 3 bases and J by 9 bases, with 15 bases between them.

This chain links TRBV4-3 with TRBJ1-1; possibly TRBD1 for D (5 bases). Germline V lookup: CDR1 LGHNA, CDR2 YSLEER. The CDR3 is 16 residues long. V was trimmed by 0 bases and J by 6 bases, leaving 17 bases between them. The CDR3 bases are TGCGCCAGCAGCCAAGATATAATGAGGGGTAATGCTGAAGCTTTCTTT. Translating gives CASSQDIMRGNAEAFF.

This clonotype was recorded a few times. The chain recombines TRBV7-2 with TRBJ1-1; D unclear. In germline, CDR1 is SGHTA, CDR2 FQGNSA. V was shortened by 5 bases and J by 0 bases, with 13 bases between the two germline ends. The CDR3 is 15 residues long. CDR3 nucleotides: TGTGCCAGCAGCCAGCGTGGGTTAATGAACACTGAAGCTTTCTTT. Encoded protein: CASSQRGLMNTEAFF.

This clonotype was found many times. The J gene is TRBJ2-1, the V gene TRBV6-2 or TRBV6-3; the D is unclear. Germline CDR1 is MNHEY and CDR2 is SVGEGT. The ends were cut back, 7 bases at V and 8 bases at J, with 15 bases in the middle. CDR3 length: 13 residues. The CDR3 spells CASTPLDIHEQFF. CDR3 nucleotide sequence: TGTGCCAGCACCCCCCTCGATATCCATGAGCAGTTCTTC.

This clonotype was detected many times. The gene calls are TRBV2 and TRBJ2-7; D remains ambiguous. CDR3 length: 11 residues. Germline V gene sequence: CDR1 SNHLY, CDR2 FYNNEI. V shed 2 bases and J shed 13 bases, with 12 bases lying between them. The CDR3 here is CASSESAVGYF. The CDR3 bases are TGTGCCAGCAGTGAATCGGCCGTTGGATACTTC.

The table lists this clonotype with a few counts. This chain uses TRBV5-1 with TRBJ2-3; unclear D gene. The germline gives CDR1 SGHRS, CDR2 YFSETQ. The V gene lost 4 bases and the J gene lost 2 bases, with 8 bases spanning the gap. CDR3 length: 13 residues. DNA for the CDR3: TGCGCCAGCAGCAGGGCCTCCACAGATACGCAGTATTTT. This codes for CASSRASTDTQYF.

This clonotype was recorded many times. The J gene is TRBJ2-5, the V gene TRBV5-6; 9 bases fit TRBD1. Unmatched junction bases numbered 3, after V lost 2 bases and J lost 4 bases. Germline V gene sequence: CDR1 SGHDT, CDR2 YYEEEE. The CDR3 covers 14 residues. CDR3 loop: CASSFGQGRETQYF. CDR3 coding DNA: TGTGCCAGCAGCTTCGGACAGGGGCGAGAGACCCAGTACTTC.

This clonotype was counted at least ten times. The CDR3 here is CSAHPISGVYNEQFF. The CDR3 DNA reads as TGCAGTGCTCATCCAATTAGCGGAGTGTACAATGAGCAGTTCTTC. The chain joins TRBV20-1 to TRBJ2-1; D is possibly TRBD2 (6 bases). Germline V gene sequence: CDR1 DFQATT, CDR2 SNEGSKA (reference sequence). CDR3 size: 15 residues. V gave up 5 bases and J gave up 4 bases, with 18 bases separating them.

This rearrangement joins TRBV11-2 to TRBJ1-1, with D maybe TRBD1 (5 bases). This CDR3 spans 13 amino acids. Germline V gives CDR1 SGHAT, CDR2 FQNNGV. The ends were cut back, 6 bases at V and 1 base at J, with 9 bases in the middle. CDR3 nucleotide sequence: TGTGCCAGCAGTTGGGGGACGAACACTGAAGCTTTCTTT. Protein: CASSWGTNTEAFF.

This clonotype showed up just a few times. The CDR3 DNA is TGTGCCACCAGTGACTCCGGGACAGGGAGCGGGGGAGGAGAGACCCAGTACTTC. It is translated as CATSDSGTGSGGGETQYF. The rearrangement uses TRBV24-1 and TRBJ2-5; tentatively, D is TRBD1 (9 bases). Germline-derived CDR1 and CDR2 are KGHDR and SFDVKD. V lost 4 bases and J lost 4, with 24 bases in between. The CDR3 consists of 18 residues.